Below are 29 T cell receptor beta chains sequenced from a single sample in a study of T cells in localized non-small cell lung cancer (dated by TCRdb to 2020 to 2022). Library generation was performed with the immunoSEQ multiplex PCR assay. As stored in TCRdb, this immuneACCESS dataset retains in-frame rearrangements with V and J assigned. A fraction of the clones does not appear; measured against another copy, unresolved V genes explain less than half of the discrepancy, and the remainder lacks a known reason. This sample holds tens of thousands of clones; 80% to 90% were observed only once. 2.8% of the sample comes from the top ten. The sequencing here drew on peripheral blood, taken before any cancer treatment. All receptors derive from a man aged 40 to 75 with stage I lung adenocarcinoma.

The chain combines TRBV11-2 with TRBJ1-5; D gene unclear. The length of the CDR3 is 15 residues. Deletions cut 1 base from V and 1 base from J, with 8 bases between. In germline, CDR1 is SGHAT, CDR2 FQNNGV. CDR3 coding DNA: TGTGCCAGCAGCTTAGGTAGACTGAGCAATCAGCCCCAGCATTTT. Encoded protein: CASSLGRLSNQPQHF.

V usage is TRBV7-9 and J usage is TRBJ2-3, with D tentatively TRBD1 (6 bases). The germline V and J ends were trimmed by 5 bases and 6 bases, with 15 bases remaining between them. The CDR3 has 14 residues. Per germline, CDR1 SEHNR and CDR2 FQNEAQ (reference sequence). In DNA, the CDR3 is TGTGCCAGCAGCGCCCGACAGGATTGGGATACGCAGTATTTT. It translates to CASSARQDWDTQYF.

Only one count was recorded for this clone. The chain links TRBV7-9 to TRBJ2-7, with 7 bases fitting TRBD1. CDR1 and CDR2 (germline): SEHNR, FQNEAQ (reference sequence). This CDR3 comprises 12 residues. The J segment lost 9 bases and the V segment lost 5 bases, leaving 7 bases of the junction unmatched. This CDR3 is CASSRDSSLQYF. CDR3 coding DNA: TGTGCCAGCAGCCGGGACAGCTCTTTGCAGTACTTC.

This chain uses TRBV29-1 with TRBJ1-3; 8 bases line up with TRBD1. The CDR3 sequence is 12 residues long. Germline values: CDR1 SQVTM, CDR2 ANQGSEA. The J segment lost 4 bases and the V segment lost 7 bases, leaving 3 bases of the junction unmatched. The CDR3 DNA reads TGCAGCGGCAGGGGGCCCGGAAACACCATATATTTT. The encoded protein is CSGRGPGNTIYF.

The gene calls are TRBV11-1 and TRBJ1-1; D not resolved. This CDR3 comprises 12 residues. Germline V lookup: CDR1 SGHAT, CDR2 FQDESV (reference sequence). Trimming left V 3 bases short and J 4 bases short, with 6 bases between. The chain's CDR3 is CASSFPLTEAFF. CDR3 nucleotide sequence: TGTGCCAGCAGCTTTCCCCTCACTGAAGCTTTCTTT.

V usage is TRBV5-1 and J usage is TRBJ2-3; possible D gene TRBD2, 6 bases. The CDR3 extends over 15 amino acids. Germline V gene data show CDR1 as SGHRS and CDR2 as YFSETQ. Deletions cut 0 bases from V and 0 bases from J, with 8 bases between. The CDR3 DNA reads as TGCGCCAGCAGCTTGGCCGGGGGAAGCACAGATACGCAGTATTTT. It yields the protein CASSLAGGSTDTQYF. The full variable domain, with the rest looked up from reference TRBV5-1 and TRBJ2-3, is KAGVTQTPRYLIKTRGQQVTLSCSPISGHRSVSWYQQTPGQGLQFLFEYFSETQRNKGNFPGRFSGRQFSNSRSEMNVSTLELGDSALYLCASSLAGGSTDTQYFGPGTRLTVL.

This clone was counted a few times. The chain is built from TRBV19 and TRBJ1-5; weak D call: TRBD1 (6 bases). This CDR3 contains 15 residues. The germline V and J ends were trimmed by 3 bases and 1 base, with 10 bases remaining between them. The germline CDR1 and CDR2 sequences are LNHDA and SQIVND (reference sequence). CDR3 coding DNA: TGTGCCAGTAGTATCAAGGACAGAAGCAATCAGCCCCAGCATTTT. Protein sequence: CASSIKDRSNQPQHF. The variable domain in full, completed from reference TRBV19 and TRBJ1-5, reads DGGITQSPKYLFRKEGQNVTLSCEQNLNHDAMYWYRQDPGQGLRLIYYSQIVNDFQKGDIAEGYSVSREKKESFPLTVTSAQKNPTAFYLCASSIKDRSNQPQHFGDGTRLSIL.

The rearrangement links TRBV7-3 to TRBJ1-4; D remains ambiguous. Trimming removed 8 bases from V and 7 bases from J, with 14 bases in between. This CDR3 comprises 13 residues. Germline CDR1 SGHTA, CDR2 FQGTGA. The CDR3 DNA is TGTGCCAGCGCCAGGTCGGGAAGTGAAAAACTGTTTTTT. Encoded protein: CASARSGSEKLFF.

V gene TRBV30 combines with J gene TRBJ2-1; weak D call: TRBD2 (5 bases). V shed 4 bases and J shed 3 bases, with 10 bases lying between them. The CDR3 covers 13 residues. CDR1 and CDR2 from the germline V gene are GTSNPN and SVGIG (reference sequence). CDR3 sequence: CAWTLGNYNEQFF. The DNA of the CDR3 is TGTGCCTGGACCCTCGGGAACTACAATGAGCAGTTCTTC.

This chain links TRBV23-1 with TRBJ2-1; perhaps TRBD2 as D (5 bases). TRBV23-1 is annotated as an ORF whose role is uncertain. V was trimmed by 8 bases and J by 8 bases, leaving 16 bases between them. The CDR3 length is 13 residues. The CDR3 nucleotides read TGCGCCAGCCTTCCCGGAGGATTCGATGAGCAGTTCTTC. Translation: CASLPGGFDEQFF.

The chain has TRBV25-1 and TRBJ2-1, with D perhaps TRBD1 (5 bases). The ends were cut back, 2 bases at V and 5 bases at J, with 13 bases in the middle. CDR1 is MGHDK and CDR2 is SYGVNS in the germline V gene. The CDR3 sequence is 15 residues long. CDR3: CASSEAGQGNNEQFF. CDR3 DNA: TGTGCCAGCAGTGAAGCCGGTCAGGGTAACAATGAGCAGTTCTTC.

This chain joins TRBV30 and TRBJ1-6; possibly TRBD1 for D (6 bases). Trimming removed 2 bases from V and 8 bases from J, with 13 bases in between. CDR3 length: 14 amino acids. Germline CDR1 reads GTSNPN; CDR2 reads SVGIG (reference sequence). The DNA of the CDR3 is TGTGCCTGGAGTAGGGACATGAGGGATTCACCCCTCCACTTT. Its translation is CAWSRDMRDSPLHF.

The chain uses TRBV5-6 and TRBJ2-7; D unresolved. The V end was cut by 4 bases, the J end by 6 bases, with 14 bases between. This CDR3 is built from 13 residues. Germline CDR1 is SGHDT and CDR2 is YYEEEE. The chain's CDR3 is CASSPYSGSEQYF. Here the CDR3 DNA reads TGTGCCAGCAGCCCCTATTCCGGGTCCGAGCAGTACTTC.

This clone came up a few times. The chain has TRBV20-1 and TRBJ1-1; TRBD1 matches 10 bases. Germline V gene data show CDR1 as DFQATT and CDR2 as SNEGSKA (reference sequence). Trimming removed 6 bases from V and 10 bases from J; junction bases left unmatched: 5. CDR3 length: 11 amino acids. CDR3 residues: CSARGQGRAFF. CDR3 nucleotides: TGCAGTGCCCGGGGACAGGGGAGAGCTTTCTTT.

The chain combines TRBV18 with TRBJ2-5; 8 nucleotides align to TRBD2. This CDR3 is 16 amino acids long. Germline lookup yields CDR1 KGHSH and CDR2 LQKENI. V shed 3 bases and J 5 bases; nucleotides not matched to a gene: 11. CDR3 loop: CASSPIAGGLEETQYF. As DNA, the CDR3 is TGTGCCAGCTCACCGATCGCGGGGGGCCTTGAGGAGACCCAGTACTTC.

The CDR3 nucleotides read TGTGCCAGCTCACTTGACAGGGGCTACGAGCAGTACTTC. This gives the protein CASSLDRGYEQYF. V is TRBV18 and J is TRBJ2-7, with 8 nucleotides matching TRBD1. This CDR3 region has 13 residues. Germline V gives CDR1 KGHSH, CDR2 LQKENI. J gave up 3 bases and V 4 bases, and 2 bases lay outside the gene matches.

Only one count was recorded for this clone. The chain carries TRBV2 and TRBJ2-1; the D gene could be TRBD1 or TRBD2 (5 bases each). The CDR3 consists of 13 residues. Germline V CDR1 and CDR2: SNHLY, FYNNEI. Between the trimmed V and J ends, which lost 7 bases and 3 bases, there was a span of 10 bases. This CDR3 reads CASIPGLYNEQFF. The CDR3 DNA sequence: TGTGCCAGCATCCCGGGGCTCTACAATGAGCAGTTCTTC. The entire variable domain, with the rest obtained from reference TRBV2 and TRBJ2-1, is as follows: EPEVTQTPSHQVTQMGQEVILRCVPISNHLYFYWYRQILGQKVEFLVSFYNNEISEKSEIFDDQFSVERPDGSNFTLKIRSTKLEDSAMYFCASIPGLYNEQFFGPGTRLTVL.

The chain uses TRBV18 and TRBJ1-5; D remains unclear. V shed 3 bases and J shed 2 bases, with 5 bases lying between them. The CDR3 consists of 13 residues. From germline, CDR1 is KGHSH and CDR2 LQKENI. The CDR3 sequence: CASSPPGNQPQHF. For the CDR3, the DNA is TGTGCCAGCTCACCCCCAGGCAATCAGCCCCAGCATTTT.

CDR3 sequence (DNA): TGTGCCAGTAGTACGGGACAGGGGGCAACTGCCGGGGAGCTGTTTTTT. Translated, it gives CASSTGQGATAGELFF. This sequence joins TRBV19 and TRBJ2-2, with TRBD1 matching 12 bases. The CDR3 is 16 residues long. With 4 bases clipped from V and 6 bases from J, the junction kept 6 bases outside the gene matches. Germline-derived CDR1 and CDR2 are LNHDA and SQIVND (reference sequence).

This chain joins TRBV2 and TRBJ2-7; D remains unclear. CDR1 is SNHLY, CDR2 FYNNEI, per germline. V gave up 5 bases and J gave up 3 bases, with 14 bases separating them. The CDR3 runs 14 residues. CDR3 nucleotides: TGTGCCAGCAGTCCGAACTTAATAGGCTACGAGCAGTACTTC. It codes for CASSPNLIGYEQYF.

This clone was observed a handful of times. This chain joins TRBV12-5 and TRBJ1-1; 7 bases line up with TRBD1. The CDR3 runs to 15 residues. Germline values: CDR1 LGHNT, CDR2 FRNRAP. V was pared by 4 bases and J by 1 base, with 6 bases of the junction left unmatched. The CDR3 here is CASGWDDRANTEAFF. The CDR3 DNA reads TGTGCTAGTGGTTGGGACGACAGGGCGAACACTGAAGCTTTCTTT.

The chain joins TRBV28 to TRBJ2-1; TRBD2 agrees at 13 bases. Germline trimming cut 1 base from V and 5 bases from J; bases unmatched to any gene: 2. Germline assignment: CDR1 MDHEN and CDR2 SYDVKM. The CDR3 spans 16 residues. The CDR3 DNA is TGTGCCAGCAGTTTATTGGGACTAGCGGGACACAATGAGCAGTTCTTC. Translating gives CASSLLGLAGHNEQFF.

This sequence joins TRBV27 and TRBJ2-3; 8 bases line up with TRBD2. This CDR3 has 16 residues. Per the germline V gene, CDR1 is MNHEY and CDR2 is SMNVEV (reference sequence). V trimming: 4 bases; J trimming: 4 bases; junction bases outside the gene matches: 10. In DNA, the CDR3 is TGTGCCAGCAGTTCCATCTTCAGCGGGAGTCCAGATACGCAGTATTTT. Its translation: CASSSIFSGSPDTQYF.

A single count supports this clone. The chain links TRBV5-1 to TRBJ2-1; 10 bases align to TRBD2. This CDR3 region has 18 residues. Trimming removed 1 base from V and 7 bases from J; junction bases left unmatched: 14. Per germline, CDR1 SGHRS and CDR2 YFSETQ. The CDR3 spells CASSLRTSGVGSQNEQFF. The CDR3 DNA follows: TGCGCCAGCAGCTTGCGGACTAGCGGAGTGGGGAGCCAGAATGAGCAGTTCTTC. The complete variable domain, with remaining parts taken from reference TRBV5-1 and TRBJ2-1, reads KAGVTQTPRYLIKTRGQQVTLSCSPISGHRSVSWYQQTPGQGLQFLFEYFSETQRNKGNFPGRFSGRQFSNSRSEMNVSTLELGDSALYLCASSLRTSGVGSQNEQFFGPGTRLTVL.

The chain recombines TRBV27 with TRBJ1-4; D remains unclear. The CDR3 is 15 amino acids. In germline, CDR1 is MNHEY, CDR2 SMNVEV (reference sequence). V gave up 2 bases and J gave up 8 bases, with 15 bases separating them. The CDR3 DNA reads TGTGCCAGCAGTTTACGGGGAAATAAAGGAGAAAAACTGTTTTTT. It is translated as CASSLRGNKGEKLFF.

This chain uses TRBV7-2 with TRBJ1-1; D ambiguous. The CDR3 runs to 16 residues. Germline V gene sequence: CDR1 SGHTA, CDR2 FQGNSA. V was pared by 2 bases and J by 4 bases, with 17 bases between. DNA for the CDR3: TGTGCCAGCAGCTTATGGGTGGTTTCTGAGGGCACTGAAGCTTTCTTT. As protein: CASSLWVVSEGTEAFF.

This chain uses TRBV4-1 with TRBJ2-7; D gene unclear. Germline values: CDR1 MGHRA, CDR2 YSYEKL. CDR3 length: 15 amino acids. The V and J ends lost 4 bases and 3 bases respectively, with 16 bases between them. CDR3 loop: CASSPGHGLGYEQYF. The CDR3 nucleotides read TGCGCCAGCAGCCCCGGGCACGGGCTCGGCTACGAGCAGTACTTC.

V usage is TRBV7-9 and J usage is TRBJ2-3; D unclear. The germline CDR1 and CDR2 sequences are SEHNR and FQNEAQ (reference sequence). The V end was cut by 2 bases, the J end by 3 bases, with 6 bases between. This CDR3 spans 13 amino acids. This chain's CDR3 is CASSLIGTDTQYF. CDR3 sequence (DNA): TGTGCCAGCAGCTTAATAGGAACAGATACGCAGTATTTT.

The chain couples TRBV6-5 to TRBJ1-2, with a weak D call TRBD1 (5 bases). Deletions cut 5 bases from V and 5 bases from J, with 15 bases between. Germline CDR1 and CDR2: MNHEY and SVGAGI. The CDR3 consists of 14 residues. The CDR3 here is CASSPEHRMYGYTF. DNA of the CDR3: TGTGCCAGCAGTCCTGAGCACAGGATGTATGGCTACACCTTC.